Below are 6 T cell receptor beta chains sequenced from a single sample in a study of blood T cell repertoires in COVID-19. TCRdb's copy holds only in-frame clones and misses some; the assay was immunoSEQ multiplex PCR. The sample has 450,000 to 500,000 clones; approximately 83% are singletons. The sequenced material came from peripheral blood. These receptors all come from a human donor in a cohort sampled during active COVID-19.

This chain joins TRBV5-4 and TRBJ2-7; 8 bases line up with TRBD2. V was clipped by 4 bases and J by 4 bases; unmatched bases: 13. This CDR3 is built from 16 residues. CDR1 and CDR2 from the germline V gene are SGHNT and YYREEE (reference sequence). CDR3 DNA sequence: TGTGCCAGCAGCCCGTCCCCGGGACTAGGCCCGTACGAGCAGTACTTC. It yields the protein CASSPSPGLGPYEQYF. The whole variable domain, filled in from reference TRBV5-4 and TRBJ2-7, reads ETGVTQSPTHLIKTRGQQVTLRCSSQSGHNTVSWYQQALGQGPQFIFQYYREEENGRGNFPPRFSGLQFPNYSSELNVNALELDDSALYLCASSPSPGLGPYEQYFGPGTRLTVT.

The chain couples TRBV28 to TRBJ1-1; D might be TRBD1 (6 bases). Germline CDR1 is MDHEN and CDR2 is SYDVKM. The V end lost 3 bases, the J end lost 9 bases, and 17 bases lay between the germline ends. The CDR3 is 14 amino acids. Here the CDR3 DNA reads TGTGCCAGCAGTTTTTCCGGACAGATCGGCAAAGCTTTCTTT. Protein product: CASSFSGQIGKAFF.

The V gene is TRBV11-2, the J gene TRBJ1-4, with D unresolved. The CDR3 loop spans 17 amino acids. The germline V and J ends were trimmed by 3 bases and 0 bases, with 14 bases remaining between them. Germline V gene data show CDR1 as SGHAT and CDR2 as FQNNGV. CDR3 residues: CASSFRTPTATNEKLFF. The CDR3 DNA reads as TGTGCCAGCAGCTTTAGAACCCCGACTGCAACTAATGAAAAACTGTTTTTT.

The CDR3 sequence: CASSLARAAGDFYEQYF. CDR3 sequence (DNA): TGTGCCAGCAGCTTAGCGCGGGCAGCCGGGGACTTCTACGAGCAGTACTTC. V usage is TRBV7-8 and J usage is TRBJ2-7, with a weak D call TRBD2 (6 bases). CDR1 SGHVS and CDR2 FQNEAQ come from the germline V gene. Trimming shortened V by 0 bases and J by 3 bases, and 18 bases separated the two germline ends. The CDR3 consists of 17 residues.

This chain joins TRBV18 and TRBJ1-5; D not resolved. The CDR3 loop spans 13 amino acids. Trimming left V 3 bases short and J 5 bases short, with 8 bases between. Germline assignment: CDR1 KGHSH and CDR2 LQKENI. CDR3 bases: TGTGCCAGCTCACCGGGAGTCGATCAGCCCCAGCATTTT. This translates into CASSPGVDQPQHF.

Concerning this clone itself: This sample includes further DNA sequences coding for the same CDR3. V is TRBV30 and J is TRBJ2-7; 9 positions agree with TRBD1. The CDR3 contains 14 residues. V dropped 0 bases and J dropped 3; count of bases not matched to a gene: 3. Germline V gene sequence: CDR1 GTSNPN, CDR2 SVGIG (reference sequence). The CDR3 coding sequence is TGTGCCTGGAGTGTAGGGACAGGGCGCTACGAGCAGTACTTC. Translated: CAWSVGTGRYEQYF.